This TCR beta chain was recovered during a study of yellow fever vaccine responses in identical twins. Each CDR3 protein gets one entry after TCRdb re-called the RT-PCR reads with MiXCR. Of approximately 15,000 distinct CDR3 sequences listed, roughly 80% were seen once; the top ten hold about 1.8%. Study-level findings and limits: The authors reported partly convergent, partly personalized vaccine responses in identical twins.

This CDR3 region has 13 residues. Germline V gene lookup returns CDR1 SQVTM and CDR2 ANQGSEA. Trimming removed 6 bases from V and 3 bases from J, with 14 bases in between. Worth noting for this clonotype: Its antigen remains unknown.

The sample here was T cells from blood (PBMCs), unsorted or a sorted subset (not recorded which), taken before or after yellow fever vaccination (not recorded which). The sequence was obtained from a woman aged 18-30 years who received the yellow fever vaccine. This chain uses TRBV29-1 with TRBJ1-2; D call uncertain. CDR3 amino acids: CSVKQTAYYGYTF. CDR3 bases: TGCAGCGTGAAACAAACAGCTTACTATGGCTACACCTTC. Full variable domain (missing parts from reference TRBV29-1 and TRBJ1-2): SAVISQKPSRDICQRGTSLTIQCQVDSQVTMMFWYRQQPGQSLTLIATANQGSEATYESGFVIDKFPISRPNLTFSTLTVSNMSPEDSSIYLCSVKQTAYYGYTFGSGTRLTVV.